These 22 T cell receptor beta chains originate from one sample sequenced in a study of T-cell memory formation after mild COVID-19. TCRdb called the 5' RACE reads again in MiXCR, with one record for every CDR3 protein. The repertoire consists of a few hundred thousand distinct CDR3 sequences, with about 20% occurring once and the leading ten covering about 8.4%. The sequencing input was PBMCs or a T cell subset sorted from them (not recorded which). The source of these receptors is an adult woman who had mild COVID-19 (a few samples of this study predate the infection). Cell type and time point are not known.

This clonotype was picked up a small number of times. The J gene is TRBJ2-1, the V gene TRBV24-1; D unclear. There are 14 residues in the CDR3. Germline V gives CDR1 KGHDR, CDR2 SFDVKD. Trimming left V 1 base short and J 6 bases short, with 9 bases between. CDR3 coding DNA: TGTGCCACCAGTGATTTCCTAAGTCTCAATGAGCAGTTCTTC. Its translation: CATSDFLSLNEQFF.

This clonotype was detected only a few times. The gene calls are TRBV12-3 or TRBV12-4 and TRBJ2-7; D not resolved. The CDR3 is 13 amino acids. The V end lost 3 bases, the J end lost 2 bases, and 8 bases lay between the germline ends. CDR3 region: CASSFGDTYEQYF. CDR3 in DNA: TGTGCCAGCAGTTTCGGAGATACCTACGAGCAGTACTTC.

This clonotype has just a few counts. The chain links TRBV10-3 to TRBJ2-3; TRBD1 matches 8 bases. The germline CDR1 and CDR2 sequences are ENHRY and SYGVKD. Trimming removed 7 bases from V and 8 bases from J; junction bases left unmatched: 11. This CDR3 has 14 residues. The CDR3 spells CAIKATGASGTQYF. In DNA form, the CDR3 reads TGTGCCATCAAAGCGACAGGGGCTTCGGGTACGCAGTATTTT.

The chain combines TRBV24-1 with TRBJ2-5; TRBD2 agrees at 8 bases. The ends lost 4 bases at V and 5 bases at J; junction bases unmatched: 14. Per germline, CDR1 KGHDR and CDR2 SFDVKD. The CDR3 totals 17 residues. CDR3 sequence reads: CATSDPGRSGSLETQYF. CDR3 DNA sequence: TGTGCCACCAGTGACCCAGGAAGAAGCGGGAGTTTGGAGACCCAGTACTTC.

The sample holds many counts of this clonotype. V gene TRBV7-9 combines with J gene TRBJ1-1, with 7 bases identical to TRBD1. The V gene end was trimmed by 5 bases and the J gene end by 5 bases; junction bases not matched to a gene: 11. There are 15 residues in the CDR3. Per germline, CDR1 SEHNR and CDR2 FQNEAQ (reference sequence). CDR3 sequence reads: CASSDLTGAGTEAFF. The CDR3 DNA is TGTGCCAGCAGCGACCTCACAGGGGCCGGGACTGAAGCTTTCTTT. Looking up the rest from reference TRBV7-9 and TRBJ1-1 gives the full variable domain: DTGVSQNPRHKITKRGQNVTFRCDPISEHNRLYWYRQTLGQGPEFLTYFQNEAQLEKSRLLSDRFSAERPKGSFSTLEIQRTEQGDSAMYLCASSDLTGAGTEAFFGQGTRLTVV.

The genes are TRBV29-1 and TRBJ2-3, with 10 bases aligning to TRBD2. The length of the CDR3 is 14 residues. Germline trimming cut 6 bases from V and 2 bases from J; bases unmatched to any gene: 5. Germline V CDR1 and CDR2: SQVTM, ANQGSEA. CDR3 nucleotides: TGCAGCGTGCTACTAGCGGGGTACACAGATACGCAGTATTTT. Amino acids: CSVLLAGYTDTQYF.

This clonotype was seen a handful of times. J is TRBJ2-7 and V is TRBV7-6, with D maybe TRBD1 (6 bases). The CDR3 consists of 15 residues. V was clipped by 1 base and J by 0 bases, with 10 bases between them. Germline CDR1 reads SGHVS; CDR2 reads FNYEAQ. DNA of the CDR3: TGTGCCAGCAGCTTAGGACAGGCAAGCTCCTACGAGCAGTACTTC. Protein sequence: CASSLGQASSYEQYF.

V and J are TRBV5-4 and TRBJ1-1; D is perhaps TRBD1 (6 bases). V shed 4 bases and J shed 6 bases, with 16 bases lying between them. This CDR3 has 14 residues. The germline CDR1 and CDR2 sequences are SGHNT and YYREEE (reference sequence). DNA for the CDR3: TGTGCCAGCAGCCCAACAGGGATCGTAGCTGAAGCTTTCTTT. This codes for CASSPTGIVAEAFF.

V and J are TRBV30 and TRBJ2-7; TRBD1 matches 7 bases. The junction had 2 bases not matched to a gene; V was cut back by 5 bases and J by 4 bases. This CDR3 contains 11 residues. Germline-derived CDR1 and CDR2 are GTSNPN and SVGIG (reference sequence). In DNA, the CDR3 is TGTGCCTGGGTGACAGGGTACGAGCAGTACTTC. It is translated as CAWVTGYEQYF.

This clonotype was counted only a few times. The chain has TRBV19 and TRBJ2-7; 8 positions agree with TRBD1. The junction had 6 bases not matched to a gene; V was cut back by 4 bases and J by 4 bases. Germline assignment: CDR1 LNHDA and CDR2 SQIVND (reference sequence). The CDR3 extends over 14 amino acids. CDR3 amino acids: CASSTRTGKYEQYF. CDR3 bases: TGTGCCAGTAGTACTCGGACAGGGAAGTACGAGCAGTACTTC.

This chain uses TRBV27 with TRBJ2-3; a weak D match, TRBD1 (5 bases). The V end was cut by 10 bases, the J end by 4 bases, with 15 bases between. Germline V lookup: CDR1 MNHEY, CDR2 SMNVEV (reference sequence). There are 13 residues in the CDR3. The CDR3 nucleotides are TGTGCCACCGCGGCGTGGGGCCCAGATACGCAGTATTTT. Protein sequence: CATAAWGPDTQYF.

This clonotype was seen ten or more times. CDR3 sequence (DNA): TGCAGTGCTAGGCCGGGGGACAGGGACACTGAAGCTTTCTTT. This gives the protein CSARPGDRDTEAFF. The V call is TRBV20-1, the J call TRBJ1-1; TRBD1 matches at 9 bases. CDR3 length: 14 residues. The V and J ends lost 3 bases and 3 bases, in that order; junction bases with no gene match: 5. CDR1 is DFQATT and CDR2 is SNEGSKA in the germline V gene (reference sequence).

The chain links TRBV12-3 or TRBV12-4 to TRBJ2-7, with D unresolved. The CDR3 has 12 residues. V was trimmed by 1 base and J by 4 bases, leaving 5 bases between them. DNA for the CDR3: TGTGCCAGCAGTTTAGTAGAGTACGAGCAGTACTTC. This encodes CASSLVEYEQYF.

The chain uses TRBV11-2 and TRBJ2-3; 8 bases match TRBD2. Germline CDR1 and CDR2: SGHAT and FQNNGV. V lost 8 bases to trimming and J lost 4 bases; unmatched junction nucleotides: 11. This CDR3 is built from 15 residues. The CDR3 DNA sequence: TGTGCCAGCCGTCGACTAGCGTTGAAGGCAGATACGCAGTATTTT. This gives the protein CASRRLALKADTQYF.

The chain has TRBV5-6 and TRBJ1-1; D ambiguous. The CDR3 loop spans 13 amino acids. The V gene lost 4 bases and the J gene lost 5 bases, with 12 bases spanning the gap. Germline CDR1 reads SGHDT; CDR2 reads YYEEEE. CDR3 sequence: CASSGDRVTEAFF. CDR3 nucleotide sequence: TGTGCCAGCAGCGGCGATAGGGTTACTGAAGCTTTCTTT.

In its sample, this clonotype was seen a few times. This chain links TRBV3-1 with TRBJ2-6; D remains ambiguous. The length of the CDR3 is 16 residues. Trimming cost V 3 bases and J 0 bases, with 9 bases left between them. Germline loops: CDR1 LGHDT, CDR2 YNNKEL (reference sequence). CDR3 sequence (DNA): TGTGCCAGCAGCCACCCACGGCTCTCTGGGGCCAACGTCCTGACTTTC. Translating it yields CASSHPRLSGANVLTF.

V is TRBV5-1 and J is TRBJ1-1; D gene ambiguous. CDR1 and CDR2 (germline): SGHRS, YFSETQ. CDR3 length: 16 residues. Trimming shortened V by 0 bases and J by 2 bases, and 14 bases separated the two germline ends. CDR3 sequence: CASSLASQRGNTEAFF. The CDR3 bases are TGCGCCAGCAGCTTGGCCTCCCAACGGGGAAACACTGAAGCTTTCTTT.

The table lists this clonotype with a few counts. The chain has TRBV20-1 and TRBJ2-7; D might be TRBD2 (5 bases). CDR3 length: 14 residues. V lost 0 bases and J 5 bases, leaving 14 bases between the germline ends. CDR1 DFQATT and CDR2 SNEGSKA come from the germline V gene (reference sequence). The CDR3 bases are TGCAGTGCTAGAGATTATAGAGGGAACCACGAGCAGTACTTC. This encodes CSARDYRGNHEQYF.

The chain carries TRBV5-6 and TRBJ2-3; the match to TRBD2 covers 8 bases. Germline lookup yields CDR1 SGHDT and CDR2 YYEEEE. V was clipped by 0 bases and J by 1 base; unmatched bases: 13. This CDR3 is built from 19 residues. The CDR3 loop is CASSLGVAGGRVGTDTQYF. Here the CDR3 DNA reads TGTGCCAGCAGCTTGGGAGTTGCGGGAGGACGGGTAGGCACAGATACGCAGTATTTT.

The V call is TRBV10-3, the J call TRBJ1-1, with D maybe TRBD1 (5 bases). The CDR3 contains 14 residues. V was pared by 2 bases and J by 5 bases, with 12 bases between. CDR1 ENHRY and CDR2 SYGVKD come from the germline V gene. CDR3: CAISEGARRTEAFF. The CDR3 bases are TGTGCCATCAGTGAGGGGGCCCGGCGGACTGAAGCTTTCTTT.

Only a few counts were recorded for this clonotype. This chain joins TRBV4-3 and TRBJ2-7, with no clear D. V was shortened by 0 bases and J by 5 bases, with 8 bases between the two germline ends. CDR1 and CDR2 (germline): LGHNA, YSLEER. The CDR3 loop spans 13 amino acids. In DNA form, the CDR3 reads TGCGCCAGCAGCCAAGATCATAGGAACGAGCAGTACTTC. Protein product: CASSQDHRNEQYF.

This clonotype was picked up a small number of times. V gene TRBV12-3 or TRBV12-4 combines with J gene TRBJ1-2; tentatively, D is TRBD1 (6 bases). CDR3 length equals 19 residues. Trimming pared 5 bases from V and 2 bases from J, leaving 27 bases between. In nucleotides, the CDR3 is TGTGCCAGCAGTACACTAGGAGGGCAAACAGGGAGGGCCAACTATGGCTACACCTTC. It encodes CASSTLGGQTGRANYGYTF.